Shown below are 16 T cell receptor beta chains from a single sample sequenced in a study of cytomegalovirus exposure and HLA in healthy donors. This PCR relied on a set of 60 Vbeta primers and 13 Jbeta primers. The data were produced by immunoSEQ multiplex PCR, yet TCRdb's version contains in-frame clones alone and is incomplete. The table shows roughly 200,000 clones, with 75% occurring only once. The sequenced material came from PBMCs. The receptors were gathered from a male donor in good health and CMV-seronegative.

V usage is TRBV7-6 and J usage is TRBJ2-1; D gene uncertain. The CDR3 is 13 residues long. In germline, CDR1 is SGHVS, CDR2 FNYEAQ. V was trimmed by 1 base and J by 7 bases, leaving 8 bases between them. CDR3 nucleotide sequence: TGTGCCAGCAGCTTAGATCGGTTGAATGAGCAGTTCTTC. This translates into CASSLDRLNEQFF.

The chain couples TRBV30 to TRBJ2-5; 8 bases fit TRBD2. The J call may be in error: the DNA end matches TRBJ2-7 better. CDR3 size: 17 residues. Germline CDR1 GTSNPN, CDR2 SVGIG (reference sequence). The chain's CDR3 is CAWSVIRSGGSPYEQYF. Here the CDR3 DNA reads TGTGCCTGGAGTGTAATACGGAGCGGGGGTTCTCCCTACGAGCAGTACTTC.

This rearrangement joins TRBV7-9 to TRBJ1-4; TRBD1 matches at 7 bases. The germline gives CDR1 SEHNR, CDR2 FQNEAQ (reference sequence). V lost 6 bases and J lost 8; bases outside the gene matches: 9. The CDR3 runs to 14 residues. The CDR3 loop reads CASRTGTADEKLFF. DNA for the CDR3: TGTGCCAGCAGGACCGGGACAGCGGACGAAAAACTGTTTTTT.

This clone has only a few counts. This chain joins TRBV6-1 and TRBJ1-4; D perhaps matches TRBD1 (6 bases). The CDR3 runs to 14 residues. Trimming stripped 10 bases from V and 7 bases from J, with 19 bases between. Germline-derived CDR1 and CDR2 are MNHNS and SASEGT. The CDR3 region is CAKGGWGGSEKLFF. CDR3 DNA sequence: TGTGCCAAGGGGGGTTGGGGGGGAAGTGAAAAACTGTTTTTT.

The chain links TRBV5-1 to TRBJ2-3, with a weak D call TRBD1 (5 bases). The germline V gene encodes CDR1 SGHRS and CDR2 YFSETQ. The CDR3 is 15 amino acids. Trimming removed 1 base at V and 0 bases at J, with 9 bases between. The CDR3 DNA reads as TGCGCCAGCAGCTTGCAGGGTATGAGCACAGATACGCAGTATTTT. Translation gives CASSLQGMSTDTQYF. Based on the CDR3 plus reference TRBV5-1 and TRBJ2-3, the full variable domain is KAGVTQTPRYLIKTRGQQVTLSCSPISGHRSVSWYQQTPGQGLQFLFEYFSETQRNKGNFPGRFSGRQFSNSRSEMNVSTLELGDSALYLCASSLQGMSTDTQYFGPGTRLTVL.

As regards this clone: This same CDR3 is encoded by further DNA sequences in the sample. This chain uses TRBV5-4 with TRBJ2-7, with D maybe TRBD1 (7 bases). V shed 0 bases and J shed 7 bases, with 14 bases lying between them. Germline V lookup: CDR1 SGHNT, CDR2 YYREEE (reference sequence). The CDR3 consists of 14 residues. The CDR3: CASSLEARGTEQYF. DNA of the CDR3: TGTGCCAGCAGCTTGGAGGCCAGGGGGACTGAGCAGTACTTC.

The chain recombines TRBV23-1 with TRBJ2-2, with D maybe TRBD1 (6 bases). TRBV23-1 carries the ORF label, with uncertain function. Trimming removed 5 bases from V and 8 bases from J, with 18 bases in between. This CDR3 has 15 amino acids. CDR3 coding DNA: TGCGCCAGCAGTAGTAGGTCCAGGGGTCGGGGGGAGCTGTTTTTT. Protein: CASSSRSRGRGELFF.

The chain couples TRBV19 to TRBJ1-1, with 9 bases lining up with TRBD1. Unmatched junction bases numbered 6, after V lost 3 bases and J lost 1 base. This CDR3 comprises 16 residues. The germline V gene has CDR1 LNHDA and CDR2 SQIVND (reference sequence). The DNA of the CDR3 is TGTGCCAGTAGTATGGGACAGGGTTTGGAGAACACTGAAGCTTTCTTT. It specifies CASSMGQGLENTEAFF.

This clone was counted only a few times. The CDR3 region is CASSRGQMNTEAFF. CDR3 in DNA: TGTGCCAGCAGCCGCGGACAGATGAACACTGAAGCTTTCTTT. The chain joins TRBV5-4 to TRBJ1-1, with D possibly TRBD1 on 6 matching bases. Germline loops: CDR1 SGHNT, CDR2 YYREEE (reference sequence). The CDR3 spans 14 residues. The ends were cut back, 4 bases at V and 0 bases at J, with 10 bases in the middle.

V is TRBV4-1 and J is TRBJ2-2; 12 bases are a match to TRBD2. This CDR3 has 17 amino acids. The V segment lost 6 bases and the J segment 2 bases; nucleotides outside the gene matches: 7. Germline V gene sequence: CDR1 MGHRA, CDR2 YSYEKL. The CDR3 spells CASSRRTSGVNTGELFF. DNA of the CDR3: TGCGCCAGCAGTCGACGGACTAGCGGGGTTAACACCGGGGAGCTGTTTTTT.

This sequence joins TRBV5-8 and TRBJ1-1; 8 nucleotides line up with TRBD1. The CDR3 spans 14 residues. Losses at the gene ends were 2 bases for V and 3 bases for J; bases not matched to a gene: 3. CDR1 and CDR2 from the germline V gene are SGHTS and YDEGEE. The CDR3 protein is CASSLGTGYTEAFF. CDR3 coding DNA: TGTGCCAGCAGCTTAGGGACAGGATACACTGAAGCTTTCTTT.

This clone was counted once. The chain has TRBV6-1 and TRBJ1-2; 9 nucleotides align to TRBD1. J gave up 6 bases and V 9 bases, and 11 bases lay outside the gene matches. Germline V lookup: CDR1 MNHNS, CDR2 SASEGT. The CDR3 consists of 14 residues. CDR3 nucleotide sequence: TGTGCCAGTCTAGAACCCGGGACAGGGAATGGCTACACCTTC. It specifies CASLEPGTGNGYTF.

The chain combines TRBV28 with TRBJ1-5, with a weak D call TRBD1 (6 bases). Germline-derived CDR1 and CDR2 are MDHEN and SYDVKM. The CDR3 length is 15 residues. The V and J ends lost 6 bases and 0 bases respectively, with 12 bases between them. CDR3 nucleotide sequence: TGTGCCAGCAGCCCCGGGACAATTAGCAATCAGCCCCAGCATTTT. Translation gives CASSPGTISNQPQHF.

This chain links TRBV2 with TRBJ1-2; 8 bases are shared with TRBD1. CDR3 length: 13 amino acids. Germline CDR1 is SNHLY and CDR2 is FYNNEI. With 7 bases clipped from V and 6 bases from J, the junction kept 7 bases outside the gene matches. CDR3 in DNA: TGTGCCAGCACTCTGGACAGGGTACATGGCTACACCTTC. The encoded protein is CASTLDRVHGYTF. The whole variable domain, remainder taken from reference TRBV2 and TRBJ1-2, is EPEVTQTPSHQVTQMGQEVILRCVPISNHLYFYWYRQILGQKVEFLVSFYNNEISEKSEIFDDQFSVERPDGSNFTLKIRSTKLEDSAMYFCASTLDRVHGYTFGSGTRLTVV.

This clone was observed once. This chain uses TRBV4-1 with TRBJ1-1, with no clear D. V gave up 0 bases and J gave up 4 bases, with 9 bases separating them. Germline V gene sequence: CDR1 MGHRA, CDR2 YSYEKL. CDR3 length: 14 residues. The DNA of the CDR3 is TGCGCCAGCAGCCAAGATGTCGCAGGCACTGAAGCTTTCTTT. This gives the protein CASSQDVAGTEAFF.

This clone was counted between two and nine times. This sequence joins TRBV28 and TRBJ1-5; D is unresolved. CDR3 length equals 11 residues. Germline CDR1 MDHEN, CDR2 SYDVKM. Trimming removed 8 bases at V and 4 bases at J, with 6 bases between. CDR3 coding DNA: TGTGCCAGCCAACAGAATCAGCCCCAGCATTTT. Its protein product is CASQQNQPQHF.